This TCR beta chain was found in a study of blood T cell repertoires in COVID-19. Overall study: Some COVID-19 samples were acute and others convalescent; all came from the United States, Italy and Spain.

The CDR3 consists of 17 residues. V lost 1 base and J lost 6, with 16 bases in between. Germline CDR1 reads MNHEY; CDR2 reads SMNVEV (reference sequence). The protocol was immunoSEQ multiplex PCR, while the TCRdb copy is restricted to in-frame clones and leaves out a portion. The table shows about 400,000 clones, with roughly 87% occurring only once. This sequence joins TRBV27 and TRBJ1-6; TRBD1 might be the D (6 bases). Sequencing was carried out using PBMCs or T cells enriched from blood (not recorded which). This clonotype originated in a woman aged 35 to 49 with acute COVID-19. DNA of the CDR3: TGTGCCAGCAGTTTATGGTATTTAACAGGGCCTAATTCACCCCTCCACTTT. Translation: CASSLWYLTGPNSPLHF.